This T cell receptor (beta chain) emerged from a study of T cells in Graves' hyperthyroidism and ophthalmopathy. Whole-study findings and limits: Before onset, by a median of around six months, the model predicted ophthalmopathy.

The CDR3 has 14 residues. Germline assignment: CDR1 SGHRS and CDR2 YFSETQ. Uncontrolled infection, other autoimmune disease, pregnancy or lactation disqualified patients from enrolment. Together with thyroid ultrasound, orbital computed tomography, serum thyroxine and TRAb, clinical symptoms were used for diagnoses. The PBMCs were taken from more than 8 ml of fresh peripheral blood. Remarks on this clonotype: No antigen is known for it. At one boundary the junction diverges from the germline segment, which might be a read error.

Amplification yielded TCR beta CDR3 regions, with RNA transcripts as the source. The TCR CDR3 first-round RT-PCR relied on the HTBI primer set. TCRdb reprocessed the multiplex PCR reads with MiXCR, giving one entry per CDR3 protein. The sample shows approximately 430,000 distinct CDR3 sequences, approximately 14% of them seen only once. The chain links TRBV5-1 to TRBJ2-7; 7 nucleotides line up with TRBD2. The clonotype was recovered from a man younger than 35 with Graves' ophthalmopathy. The specimen sequenced was blood. The CDR3 coding sequence is TGCGCCGGCAGCATTGCGGGGGTAATCTACGAGCAGTACTTC. Its protein product is CAGSIAGVIYEQYF.